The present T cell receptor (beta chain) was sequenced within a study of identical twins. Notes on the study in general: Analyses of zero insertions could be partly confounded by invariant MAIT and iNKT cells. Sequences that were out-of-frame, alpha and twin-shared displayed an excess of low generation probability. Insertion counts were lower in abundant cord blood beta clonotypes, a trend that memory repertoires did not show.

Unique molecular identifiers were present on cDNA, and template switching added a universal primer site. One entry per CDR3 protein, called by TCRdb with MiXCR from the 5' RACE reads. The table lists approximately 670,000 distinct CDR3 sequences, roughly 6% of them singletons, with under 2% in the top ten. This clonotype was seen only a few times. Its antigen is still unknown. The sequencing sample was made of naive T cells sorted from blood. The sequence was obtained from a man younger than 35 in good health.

Written as DNA, the CDR3 is TGTGCCAGCAGCGTCGGGTTGGGGACTAGCTGGGAGACCCAGTACTTC. Encoded protein: CASSVGLGTSWETQYF. J is TRBJ2-5 and V is TRBV9; 9 bases are a match to TRBD2. The CDR3 length is 16 residues. Trimming at V came to 2 bases and at J to 5 bases, leaving 10 bases not matched to a gene. CDR1 SGDLS and CDR2 YYNGEE come from the germline V gene.